This T cell receptor beta chain is from a study of regulatory T cells in long-lasting Graves disease. Study-wide points: Blood alone, not thyroid tissue, was studied.

The sample holds a few counts of this clonotype. Antigen: not known. Through Arm-PCR of CDR3 regions and iRepertoire HTBI primers, TCR beta libraries were built. One entry per CDR3 protein results from TCRdb running MiXCR on the multiplex PCR reads. The data show 400,000 to 500,000 distinct CDR3 sequences, with roughly 15% seen just once and about a sixth held by the top ten. The CDR3 spans 15 residues. Trimming took 0 bases from V and 2 from J, leaving 10 bases between them. Looked up from germline, CDR1 is SGHRS and CDR2 is YFSETQ. Time point specified: newly diagnosed GD, antithyroid drugs for less than 3 months. PBMCs were the source of the RNA used for TCR sequencing. Patients all came to the study from an endocrinology department in Xi'an, China. This sample was also put to use in a study of T cells in Graves' hyperthyroidism and ophthalmopathy.

The clonotype originates from a woman aged 45 to 65 with Graves disease. The sequences come from peripheral blood mononuclear cells (PBMCs), collected at new diagnosis, from a patient treated with antithyroid drugs. This chain joins TRBV5-1 and TRBJ2-3; D perhaps matches TRBD1 (5 bases). The CDR3 loop reads CASSLGLRVTDTQYF. CDR3 coding DNA: TGCGCCAGCAGCTTGGGCCTCAGGGTCACAGATACGCAGTATTTT.